A selection of T cell receptor beta chains follows, all from one sample in a study of PD-1 blockade in classical Hodgkin lymphoma. This table comes from immunoSEQ multiplex PCR, and its TCRdb copy is limited to in-frame clones, with some not included. Of tens of thousands of clones in the sample, about three quarters were seen once. The material was peripheral blood mononuclear cells (PBMCs), obtained before the second cycle of nivolumab. These receptors were taken from a human donor with classical Hodgkin lymphoma. Both conserved end residues are part of each CDR3. D genes are given only for firm matches. Size is omitted from some rows. Given values are once, few, many or a class for expanded clones.

>TRBV6-6|NA|TRBD1|TRBJ2-5
CASSHRGVQETQYF
TGTGCCAGCAGTCACAGGGGGGTTCAAGAGACCCAGTACTTC
>TRBV6-5|NA|NA|TRBJ1-3
CASSPSGNTIYF
TGTGCCAGCAGTCCCTCTGGAAACACCATATATTTT
>TRBV9|few|NA|TRBJ1-2
CASSEQGYYGYTF
TGTGCCAGCAGCGAGCAGGGGTACTATGGCTACACCTTC
>TRBV27|NA|TRBD2|TRBJ2-1
CASSSTSGIAYNEQFF
TGTGCCAGCAGTTCCACTAGCGGGATAGCCTACAATGAGCAGTTCTTC
>TRBV7-9|NA|TRBD1|TRBJ2-1
CASSRTGLTYNEQFF
TGTGCCAGCAGCCGGACAGGGCTTACCTACAATGAGCAGTTCTTC
>TRBV6-5|NA|NA|TRBJ1-1
CASSLRAQGEAFF
TGTGCCAGCAGTCTCCGGGCCCAAGGTGAAGCTTTCTTT
>TRBV4-3|once|NA|TRBJ2-2
CASSPGGTGELFF
TGCGCCAGCAGCCCTGGGGGAACCGGGGAGCTGTTTTTT
>TRBV6-5|NA|NA|TRBJ2-2
CASSYWQGNTGELFF
TGTGCCAGCAGTTACTGGCAGGGGAACACCGGGGAGCTGTTTTTT
>TRBV6-5|medium-sized|NA|TRBJ1-5
CASSPDYNQPQHF
TGTGCCAGCAGTCCCGATTACAATCAGCCCCAGCATTTT
>TRBV6-6|once|TRBD1|TRBJ1-2
CASRGGQVNYGYTF
TGTGCCAGCAGGGGGGGACAGGTGAACTATGGCTACACCTTC
>TRBV19|NA|NA|TRBJ2-1
CASSRRTSRVPITSYNEQFF
TGTGCCAGTAGTCGACGGACGAGCAGGGTCCCCATTACATCCTACAATGAGCAGTTCTTC
>TRBV14|NA|TRBD2|TRBJ2-1
CASSPIPPGGGNEQFF
TGTGCCAGCAGCCCCATCCCTCCGGGGGGGGGCAATGAGCAGTTCTTC
>TRBV9|few|TRBD2|TRBJ2-3
CASSPSGGGGDTQYF
TGTGCCAGCAGCCCCAGCGGGGGTGGCGGAGATACGCAGTATTTT
>TRBV2|few|NA|TRBJ1-4
CASREWGFQAKLFF
TGTGCCAGCAGAGAGTGGGGCTTCCAGGCAAAACTGTTTTTT
>TRBV7-3|NA|TRBD2|TRBJ2-5
CASSPQRGDQETQYF
TGTGCCAGCAGTCCGCAGCGGGGGGACCAAGAGACCCAGTACTTC
>TRBV30|NA|NA|TRBJ2-1
CAWRRGGGSYNEQFF
TGTGCCTGGAGGCGAGGAGGGGGAAGCTACAATGAGCAGTTCTTC
>TRBV28|NA|NA|TRBJ1-1
CASSLRGGTEAFF
TGTGCCAGCAGCTTAAGGGGTGGCACTGAAGCTTTCTTT
>TRBV5-4|NA|NA|TRBJ2-3
CASSSDRSTDTQYF
TGTGCCAGCAGCTCGGACCGGAGCACAGATACGCAGTATTTT